Listed below are T cell receptor beta chains from one sample, sequenced in a study of graft-versus-host responses after intestinal transplantation. Using immunoSEQ multiplex PCR, the repertoire was profiled, and TCRdb retains in-frame clones only, with some absent. This table holds around 20,000 clones, about four fifths found once. Source: PBMCs, taken 14 days after transplant. These receptor sequences come from a human patient who received an intestinal transplant, so some T cells may come from the graft donor. Each CDR3 is given without its conserved first and last residue. Fields, in order: CDR3 protein, clone size, V gene, CDR3 length. Clone size is not always given. Where it is, it says once, few, many or a class for expanded clones.

ASSEPPASGGANEQY . TRBV6-1 15
ASILGREGQKF . TRBV28 11
ASSIGQLQETQY . TRBV27 12
ASSYPPAGTSPPNEQF once TRBV28 16
ASSQEPLGICGRYEQF . TRBV14 16
ASIGLAGDEQY . TRBV6-1 11
ASSLTAGTNEQF . TRBV7-3 12
ASSLASGGTDTQY . TRBV4-1 13
ASSPGPNTEAF . TRBV5-1 11
ASSRGGVSSYEQY . TRBV7-2 13
AWESGRAGELF . TRBV30 11
ASSVTGAGFQF . TRBV25-1 11
SVLARDLQETQY . TRBV29-1 12
ASSQDWTSGRYNEQF . TRBV4-1 15
ASSPNDRALEQY . TRBV6-5 12
ASSFTGEQY . TRBV28 9
ASSLVGWGEGPLEQY . TRBV5-6 15
ASSLTDRGLNIQY . TRBV28 13
ASYRADTQY . TRBV28 9
ASSLYGGTGELF . TRBV5-4 12
ASSSGTSGFGGELF . TRBV5-5 14
ASTPPHLPRNEQF . TRBV19 13
ASRGQWSSYEQY few TRBV6-1 12
ASSEEGGQPQH . TRBV7-9 11
ASSLGGPYEQY . TRBV28 11
ASSHLGQAYTEAF . TRBV4-1 13
ASSPMRRGGNEQF . TRBV6-6 13
ASSSWGDPGTEAF . TRBV5-1 13
ASSKTTVETQY . TRBV14 11
ASSFENLSGNTIY . TRBV27 13
ASTATGTDYEQY . TRBV28 12
ASSSQGGQETQY . TRBV7-8 12
ASSQDRGAPTEAF . TRBV4-3 13
ASRPDRPNYGYT . TRBV12-2 12
ASSPPGQGPNYGYT . TRBV14 14
ASSFDRGPSEQY few TRBV27 12
ASSEGEGIDEQY once TRBV2 12
ASSPGLDTDTQY once TRBV7-6 12
ASSQWGAGPSSYEQY . TRBV14 15
ASSLAVQDSYNSPLH . TRBV5-1 15
ASSLFRDRPQH . TRBV7-9 11
ASSSVAGVLTDTQY . TRBV5-1 14
ASSLGRGEETQY . TRBV7-7 12
ASSLTGEQPQH . TRBV5-1 11
ASSLGTGGMEPQH . TRBV11-2 13
ASSQWAGELF . TRBV7-2 10
ASSRLVVPDTQY . TRBV4-1 12
ASSDGDLEAF . TRBV10-1 10
SVEVGLAGVNEQY . TRBV29-1 13
ASRAGPSYEQY . TRBV2 11
ASKGLGNQPQH . TRBV27 11
ASSKVLKLRLKNIQY once TRBV21-1 15
ATRDSLSGNTIY . TRBV27 12
ASSIMGSSYNEQF . TRBV19 13
ASSLGGVAKNIQY . TRBV5-4 13
ASSEPWGGAADTQY . TRBV10-2 14
ASSDRPSSYNEQF . TRBV6-4 13
ASSQEMGRPGELF . TRBV4-2 13
ASSLAASGPSTDTQY . TRBV11-2 15
ASSWTANYGYT . TRBV5-1 11